The 14 T cell receptor beta chains presented below share a single source sample, sequenced in a study of blood T cell repertoires in COVID-19. Assay: immunoSEQ multiplex PCR; the TCRdb copy retains only in-frame clones and omits some. The table has 100,000 to 150,000 clones, 85% to 90% seen once. Material for sequencing was peripheral blood. The receptors here all came from an elderly man with active or convalescent COVID-19.

This chain uses TRBV7-2 with TRBJ2-2, with TRBD2 matching over 11 bases. CDR3 length: 16 amino acids. The germline V gene encodes CDR1 SGHTA and CDR2 FQGNSA. Germline trimming cut 7 bases from V and 7 bases from J; bases unmatched to any gene: 11. CDR3 sequence reads: CASKRLAGGQGGELFF. In DNA, the CDR3 is TGTGCCAGCAAACGCCTAGCGGGAGGCCAGGGCGGGGAGCTGTTTTTT.

The chain combines TRBV7-9 with TRBJ1-2; TRBD1 aligns across 7 bases. CDR3 length equals 13 residues. V lost 8 bases and J lost 4; bases outside the gene matches: 7. Per germline, CDR1 SEHNR and CDR2 FQNEAQ (reference sequence). In DNA, the CDR3 is TGTGCCAGCCGGGACAGCCAACTCTATGGCTACACCTTC. Encoded protein: CASRDSQLYGYTF.

This clone was observed a single time. This chain links TRBV28 with TRBJ1-5, with 9 bases identical to TRBD1. Germline V gene data show CDR1 as MDHEN and CDR2 as SYDVKM. CDR3 size: 15 residues. The trim removed 6 bases at V and 0 bases at J, leaving 3 bases unmatched. The CDR3 reads CASSRTGVSNQPQHF. The CDR3, as DNA: TGTGCCAGCAGCAGGACAGGGGTTAGCAATCAGCCCCAGCATTTT.

The genes are TRBV6-5 and TRBJ2-2; the D gene is possibly TRBD1 (5 bases). The V end lost 2 bases, the J end lost 0 bases, and 10 bases lay between the germline ends. Germline CDR1 MNHEY, CDR2 SVGAGI. This CDR3 comprises 16 residues. The DNA for the CDR3 is TGTGCCAGCAGTTACATCAGGGCATCGAACACCGGGGAGCTGTTTTTT. Amino acid sequence: CASSYIRASNTGELFF.

This rearrangement joins TRBV6-5 to TRBJ1-3, with 8 bases aligning to TRBD1. After removal of 6 bases from V and 0 bases from J, the junction contained 4 bases not matched to a gene. CDR1 is MNHEY and CDR2 is SVGAGI in the germline V gene. The CDR3 is 15 amino acids. CDR3 sequence reads: CASSVTGDSGNTIYF. The CDR3 nucleotides are TGTGCCAGCAGCGTGACAGGGGACTCTGGAAACACCATATATTTT.

The rearrangement uses TRBV7-3 and TRBJ2-3; TRBD2 matches at 12 bases. CDR3 length equals 15 residues. The J segment lost 9 bases and the V segment lost 6 bases, leaving 10 bases of the junction unmatched. Germline V CDR1 and CDR2: SGHTA, FQGTGA. The CDR3 here is CASSQRLAGVDTQYF. CDR3 in DNA: TGTGCCAGCAGTCAGAGACTAGCGGGAGTGGACACGCAGTATTTT. Complete variable domain (other parts from reference TRBV7-3 and TRBJ2-3): GAGVSQTPSNKVTEKGKYVELRCDPISGHTALYWYRQSLGQGPEFLIYFQGTGAADDSGLPNDRFFAVRPEGSVSTLKIQRTERGDSAVYLCASSQRLAGVDTQYFGPGTRLTVL.

The CDR3 loop is CASSLPLPQAKATEAFF. CDR3 nucleotides: TGTGCCAGCAGCTTGCCGTTACCACAGGCCAAAGCCACTGAAGCTTTCTTT. The gene calls are TRBV5-4 and TRBJ1-1, with D perhaps matching TRBD1 (5 bases). There are 17 residues in the CDR3. V was trimmed by 1 base and J by 4 bases, leaving 20 bases between them. In germline, CDR1 is SGHNT, CDR2 YYREEE (reference sequence).

A single count supports this clone. The V call is TRBV3-1 (or the pseudogene TRBV3-2), the J call TRBJ2-1; the match to TRBD2 covers 9 bases. CDR3 length equals 14 residues. Trimming at V came to 2 bases and at J to 6 bases, leaving 2 bases not matched to a gene. Germline-derived CDR1 and CDR2 are LGHDT and YNNKEL (reference sequence). The CDR3: CASSQTAGGNEQFF. The CDR3 DNA reads as TGTGCCAGCAGCCAAACAGCGGGAGGCAATGAGCAGTTCTTC.

The rearrangement links TRBV19 to TRBJ1-2; the D is unclear. The CDR3 covers 14 residues. V lost 8 bases and J lost 8, with 21 bases in between. Germline V gene data show CDR1 as LNHDA and CDR2 as SQIVND (reference sequence). The CDR3 spells CASLWSGAGGGYTF. CDR3 DNA: TGTGCCAGTTTATGGTCAGGCGCTGGAGGCGGCTACACCTTC.

This clone was recorded a few times. The chain combines TRBV28 with TRBJ2-2; TRBD2 aligns across 8 bases. The CDR3 loop spans 16 amino acids. Germline trimming cut 1 base from V and 8 bases from J; bases unmatched to any gene: 9. CDR1 is MDHEN and CDR2 is SYDVKM in the germline V gene. CDR3 sequence reads: CASSLSPSGSRGELFF. CDR3 coding DNA: TGTGCCAGCAGTTTATCTCCTAGCGGGTCGCGAGGGGAGCTGTTTTTT.

The V and J genes are TRBV13 and TRBJ2-5; maybe TRBD2 (7 bases). Trimming cost V 3 bases and J 5 bases, with 22 bases left between them. The CDR3 consists of 17 residues. The germline gives CDR1 PRHDT, CDR2 FYEKMQ (reference sequence). The CDR3: CASSLGGGGRPGETQYF. In DNA, the CDR3 is TGTGCCAGCAGCTTGGGGGGCGGGGGACGTCCCGGCGAGACCCAGTACTTC.

The chain is built from TRBV21-1 and TRBJ2-6; the table's D call, TRBD1, was not checked against the DNA. TRBV21-1 is termed a pseudogene. This CDR3 is built from 15 residues. The CDR3, as DNA: TGTGCCAGCAGCAAAGACAGCTCTGGGGCCAACGTCCTGACTTTC. It translates to CASSKDSSGANVLTF.

The CDR3 DNA sequence: TGTGCCAGCAGCTTAAAGCAGGGATTTCTCTATGAGCAGTTCTTC. Its protein is CASSLKQGFLYEQFF. The rearrangement uses TRBV7-6 and TRBJ2-1; the D gene is possibly TRBD1 (5 bases). Per germline, CDR1 SGHVS and CDR2 FNYEAQ. V was shortened by 2 bases and J by 8 bases, with 16 bases between the two germline ends. The CDR3 loop spans 15 amino acids.

A single count supports this clone. The rearrangement links TRBV10-3 to TRBJ2-5, with 8 bases matching TRBD1. CDR1 is ENHRY, CDR2 SYGVKD, per germline. V shed 6 bases, J shed 0 bases, and the junction held 3 bases outside the gene matches. The CDR3 runs to 14 residues. The CDR3 here is CAIRGTGYQETQYF. The CDR3 nucleotides read TGTGCCATCAGGGGGACAGGTTACCAAGAGACCCAGTACTTC.